This T cell receptor (beta chain) was observed in a study of cytomegalovirus exposure and HLA in healthy donors. On the study more broadly: Clustering assigned about 79% of the approximately 430 genotyped donors to the Caucasian-associated ancestry cluster. Study results and caveats: Cytomegalovirus association was assigned to approximately 160 TCR beta chains.

To note about this clone: Its target is not known.

V was shortened by 9 bases and J by 1 base, with 7 bases between the two germline ends. This CDR3 region has 12 residues. Germline V lookup: CDR1 PRHDT, CDR2 FYEKMQ (reference sequence). The PCR ran on 60 Vbeta and 13 Jbeta primers. Measured with immunoSEQ multiplex PCR; TCRdb has only the in-frame clones, and not every one. The sample records approximately 150,000 clones, around four fifths being singletons. This receptor was identified in a girl aged 10-17 years in good health and CMV-seropositive. Specimen: PBMCs. The chain links TRBV13 to TRBJ2-4; tentatively, D is TRBD2 (6 bases). The CDR3 here is CASRGAKNIQYF. In DNA, the CDR3 is TGTGCCAGTCGGGGGGCCAAAAACATTCAGTACTTC.